One TCR beta chain is described in this entry. Treatment of the sample: preoperative locoregional IRX-2 cytokine immunotherapy. This phase Ib study tested locoregional IRX-2 cytokine immunotherapy given before surgery. TCRdb's copy holds only in-frame clones and misses some; the assay was immunoSEQ multiplex PCR. The table lists about 98,000 clones, around 86% of them singletons. The length of the CDR3 is 15 residues. Germline CDR1 and CDR2: SGHRS and YFSETQ. Trimming cost V 3 bases and J 5 bases; bases outside gene matches: 10. The record originates from a study of preoperative IRX-2 immunotherapy in early breast cancer.

The material was tumor tissue, obtained after IRX-2 immunotherapy. This sequence originates from a human donor with breast cancer. The chain employs TRBV5-1 and TRBJ1-1; 7 positions match TRBD1. The CDR3 loop is CASSYGDSPLTEAFF. CDR3 nucleotide sequence: TGCGCCAGCAGCTACGGGGACAGCCCTCTTACTGAAGCTTTCTTT.